Below are 17 T cell receptor beta chains sequenced from a single sample in a study of PD-L1 blockade in urothelial cancer. The table came from immunoSEQ multiplex PCR; TCRdb's copy has only in-frame clones and leaves some out. The table records some 15,000 clones, 88% of them present only once. The specimen comprised PBMCs, sampled around atezolizumab (anti-PD-L1) treatment. Receptor source: a man in his 70s with urothelial cancer.

This sequence joins TRBV6-1 and TRBJ1-6; possible D gene TRBD1, 5 bases. Looked up from germline, CDR1 is MNHNS and CDR2 is SASEGT. The V end lost 1 base, the J end lost 14 bases, and 12 bases lay between the germline ends. The CDR3 loop spans 13 amino acids. The CDR3 nucleotides are TGTGCCAGCAGTGAAGGCGGGGGGATCACCCTCCACTTT. The encoded protein is CASSEGGGITLHF.

The chain uses TRBV18 and TRBJ1-4; D uncertain. V was shortened by 3 bases and J by 4 bases, with 9 bases between the two germline ends. CDR3 length: 14 amino acids. Germline CDR1 KGHSH, CDR2 LQKENI. The CDR3 here is CASSPRGVNEKLFF. The CDR3 bases are TGTGCCAGCTCACCCCGGGGTGTTAATGAAAAACTGTTTTTT. Filled out from reference TRBV18 and TRBJ1-4, the complete variable domain reads NAGVMQNPRHLVRRRGQEARLRCSPMKGHSHVYWYRQLPEEGLKFMVYLQKENIIDESGMPKERFSAEFPKEGPSILRIQQVVRGDSAAYFCASSPRGVNEKLFFGSGTQLSVL.

V and J are TRBV5-1 and TRBJ1-1, with 7 bases that match TRBD1. This CDR3 region has 14 residues. Losses at the gene ends were 4 bases for V and 1 base for J; bases not matched to a gene: 4. Germline CDR1 is SGHRS and CDR2 is YFSETQ. CDR3 nucleotides: TGCGCCAGCAGCCCGGGACAGAGGAACACTGAAGCTTTCTTT. As protein: CASSPGQRNTEAFF.

This chain joins TRBV28 and TRBJ1-2; 8 nucleotides line up with TRBD1. The germline V gene has CDR1 MDHEN and CDR2 SYDVKM. CDR3 size: 17 residues. V lost 7 bases and J lost 0; bases outside the gene matches: 13. This CDR3 is CASTLLARGPSNYGYTF. The CDR3 nucleotides are TGTGCCAGCACACTCTTGGCCAGGGGGCCTTCTAACTATGGCTACACCTTC.

V and J are TRBV25-1 and TRBJ1-5; D is possibly TRBD1 (5 bases). The length of the CDR3 is 15 residues. Germline V CDR1 and CDR2: MGHDK, SYGVNS. V dropped 2 bases and J dropped 0 bases, with 8 bases sitting between them. CDR3 nucleotide sequence: TGTGCCAGCAGTGAAGGGGGAGGTAGCAATCAGCCCCAGCATTTT. Its protein product is CASSEGGGSNQPQHF.

This chain connects TRBV4-1 to TRBJ2-7; D is perhaps TRBD2 (7 bases). The germline gives CDR1 MGHRA, CDR2 YSYEKL. V was cut by 0 bases and J by 4 bases, with 22 bases left in between. The CDR3 is made up of 18 amino acids. The CDR3 coding sequence is TGCGCCAGCAGCCAAGAAAAAGGGACTACCCGAGGACAGTACGAGCAGTACTTC. Encoded protein: CASSQEKGTTRGQYEQYF.

This chain uses TRBV19 with TRBJ2-1; 11 bases line up with TRBD2. The CDR3 consists of 17 residues. V was clipped by 6 bases and J by 3 bases; unmatched bases: 10. Germline V CDR1 and CDR2: LNHDA, SQIVND (reference sequence). In nucleotides, the CDR3 is TGTGCCAGTAGAACCCCCCTTCTAGCGGGGGGCTACAATGAGCAGTTCTTC. This codes for CASRTPLLAGGYNEQFF.

The chain has TRBV5-1 and TRBJ2-2; 8 nucleotides agree with TRBD2. V lost 4 bases to trimming and J lost 4 bases; unmatched junction nucleotides: 3. The length of the CDR3 is 14 residues. The germline V gene has CDR1 SGHRS and CDR2 YFSETQ. The CDR3 reads CASSPREGTGELFF. CDR3 in DNA: TGCGCCAGCAGCCCCCGGGAGGGCACCGGGGAGCTGTTTTTT.

The V gene is TRBV15, the J gene TRBJ1-5; TRBD1 matches at 8 bases. The CDR3 has 17 amino acids. Germline CDR1 is LNHNV and CDR2 is YYDKDF (reference sequence). The V gene end was trimmed by 1 base and the J gene end by 5 bases; junction bases not matched to a gene: 10. The CDR3 here is CATSRAHPDRGDQPQHF. In DNA form, the CDR3 reads TGTGCCACCAGCAGAGCTCACCCCGACAGGGGAGATCAGCCCCAGCATTTT.

J is TRBJ1-1 and V is TRBV4-2; TRBD1 aligns across 7 bases. The ends lost 4 bases at V and 8 bases at J; junction bases unmatched: 4. In germline, CDR1 is LGHNA, CDR2 YNFKEQ. The CDR3 covers 12 residues. The CDR3 coding sequence is TGTGCCAGCAGCCCGGGACAGATAGAAGCTTTCTTT. It translates to CASSPGQIEAFF.

J is TRBJ2-1 and V is TRBV7-9; 13 bases align to TRBD2. Germline CDR1 reads SEHNR; CDR2 reads FQNEAQ (reference sequence). V dropped 5 bases and J dropped 0; count of bases not matched to a gene: 4. The CDR3 covers 17 residues. CDR3 bases: TGTGCCAGCAGCGTAACTAGCGGGGGGGACTCCTACAATGAGCAGTTCTTC. Residues: CASSVTSGGDSYNEQFF.

The rearrangement joins TRBV6-6 to TRBJ2-5, with 10 positions matching TRBD2. Germline V CDR1 and CDR2: MNHNY, SVGAGI (reference sequence). V was clipped by 0 bases and J by 4 bases; unmatched bases: 2. The CDR3 is 15 amino acids. CDR3 DNA: TGTGCCAGCAGTTACTCCAGCGGGGGGGTAGAGACCCAGTACTTC. This gives the protein CASSYSSGGVETQYF.

The table lists this clone with a count of one. The rearrangement uses TRBV18 and TRBJ1-1, with 9 nucleotides matching TRBD1. V trimming: 5 bases; J trimming: 1 base; junction bases outside the gene matches: 2. CDR3 length equals 14 residues. Germline V gene lookup returns CDR1 KGHSH and CDR2 LQKENI. CDR3 in amino acids: CASSRGQGNTEAFF. CDR3 DNA sequence: TGTGCCAGCTCAAGGGGACAGGGGAACACTGAAGCTTTCTTT.

The chain joins TRBV10-3 to TRBJ1-5; 8 nucleotides align to TRBD1. Germline lookup yields CDR1 ENHRY and CDR2 SYGVKD. The CDR3 covers 12 residues. V was pared by 10 bases and J by 6 bases, with 5 bases of the junction left unmatched. Here the CDR3 reads CASGQGGQPQHF. The CDR3 DNA reads as TGTGCCAGTGGACAGGGTGGTCAGCCCCAGCATTTT.

V and J are TRBV5-3 and TRBJ1-1, with D possibly matching TRBD1 (6 bases). TRBV5-3 is labeled an ORF, and its function is uncertain. V dropped 4 bases and J dropped 5 bases, with 15 bases sitting between them. CDR3 length: 14 residues. CDR3 nucleotides: TGTGCCAGAAGCATGAACAGGGTTAGTACTGAAGCTTTCTTT. Translating gives CARSMNRVSTEAFF.

The genes are TRBV5-8 and TRBJ1-2; 10 bases match TRBD1. V trimming: 6 bases; J trimming: 4 bases; junction bases outside the gene matches: 9. Germline-derived CDR1 and CDR2 are SGHTS and YDEGEE. CDR3 length: 15 amino acids. CDR3 bases: TGTGCCAGCAACCTTAGACAGGGGGCCTTCTATGGCTACACCTTC. Protein: CASNLRQGAFYGYTF.

The rearrangement uses TRBV15 and TRBJ2-7, with a weak D call TRBD2 (5 bases). This CDR3 spans 16 amino acids. Germline V lookup: CDR1 LNHNV, CDR2 YYDKDF (reference sequence). V lost 0 bases and J 2 bases, leaving 14 bases between the germline ends. The CDR3 region has the DNA TGTGCCACCAGCAGAGAATACACTAGGCGAGCCTACGAGCAGTACTTC. It yields the protein CATSREYTRRAYEQYF.